These T cell receptor beta chains were read from a single sample in a study of cytomegalovirus exposure and HLA in healthy donors. The method was immunoSEQ multiplex PCR; TCRdb's version includes in-frame clones alone and lacks a portion of them. The data show about 190,000 clones, about 81% seen once. Sequenced input: PBMCs. These receptors all come from a man under 40 in good health and CMV-seropositive. The CDR3 runs from the conserved cysteine through the conserved F or W. Fields, in order: D gene, V gene, clone size, J gene, CDR3 DNA, CDR3 protein. The D gene is left open where the match is weak. Clone size is stated in some rows and not others, as once, few, many or a class when expanded.

d_call: TRBD2
v_call: TRBV10-3
clone_size: .
j_call: TRBJ2-7
cdr3_nt: TGTGCCATCAGTTCTGGGACTAGCTCCTACGAGCAGTACTTC
cdr3_aa: CAISSGTSSYEQYF

d_call: TRBD1
v_call: TRBV6-5
clone_size: .
j_call: TRBJ2-7
cdr3_nt: TGTGCCAGCAGTTACTCCGGGACAGGAACCTACGAGCAGTACTTC
cdr3_aa: CASSYSGTGTYEQYF

d_call: .
v_call: TRBV30
clone_size: .
j_call: TRBJ2-3
cdr3_nt: TGTGCCTGGAGGAGGTTGTCTAGCACAGATACGCAGTATTTT
cdr3_aa: CAWRRLSSTDTQYF

d_call: TRBD2
v_call: TRBV28
clone_size: .
j_call: TRBJ2-6
cdr3_nt: TGTGCCAGCAGTTTAGTGGTGGGGGGGTGGGGGTCGTCTGGGGCCAACGTCCTGACTTTC
cdr3_aa: CASSLVVGGWGSSGANVLTF

d_call: TRBD2
v_call: TRBV2
clone_size: once
j_call: TRBJ2-7
cdr3_nt: TGTGCCAGCAGTGGACTAGCGGGGGTCTACGAGCAGTACTTC
cdr3_aa: CASSGLAGVYEQYF

d_call: TRBD1
v_call: TRBV5-6
clone_size: .
j_call: TRBJ1-2
cdr3_nt: TGTGCCAGCAGCGCCGACAGGGGGCGGAATGGCTACACCTTC
cdr3_aa: CASSADRGRNGYTF

d_call: TRBD1
v_call: TRBV9
clone_size: .
j_call: TRBJ1-3
cdr3_nt: TGTGCCAGCAGCACTGGACAGGGTGGAAACACCATATATTTT
cdr3_aa: CASSTGQGGNTIYF

d_call: TRBD2
v_call: TRBV6-1
clone_size: few
j_call: TRBJ2-1
cdr3_nt: TGTGCCAGCAGAGCAGCTAGCGGGATCTACAATGAGCAGTTCTTC
cdr3_aa: CASRAASGIYNEQFF

d_call: TRBD1
v_call: TRBV18
clone_size: .
j_call: TRBJ1-1
cdr3_nt: TGTGCCAGCTCGCGGACAGGGGGCGTTGAAGCTTTCTTT
cdr3_aa: CASSRTGGVEAFF

d_call: TRBD1
v_call: TRBV27
clone_size: .
j_call: TRBJ2-7
cdr3_nt: TGTGCCAGCAGTTGCGCGGAGACAGGGTGCGAGCAGTACTTC
cdr3_aa: CASSCAETGCEQYF

d_call: .
v_call: TRBV5-1
clone_size: .
j_call: TRBJ1-4
cdr3_nt: TGCGCCAGCAGCTTGGGGATCGGGGGAACTAATGAAAAACTGTTTTTT
cdr3_aa: CASSLGIGGTNEKLFF

d_call: .
v_call: TRBV28
clone_size: .
j_call: TRBJ1-2
cdr3_nt: TGTGCCAGCAGTCCACAGGCATTCGGCGGCTACACCTTC
cdr3_aa: CASSPQAFGGYTF

d_call: .
v_call: TRBV6-6
clone_size: .
j_call: TRBJ1-1
cdr3_nt: TGTGCCAGCAGCCTACACGGGGGAGGGTACGCTTTCTTT
cdr3_aa: CASSLHGGGYAFF

d_call: .
v_call: TRBV5-6
clone_size: .
j_call: TRBJ2-7
cdr3_nt: TGTGCCAGCAGTGCGACACCTCCCTACGAGCAGTACTTC
cdr3_aa: CASSATPPYEQYF

d_call: TRBD1
v_call: TRBV6-6
clone_size: .
j_call: TRBJ2-7
cdr3_nt: TGTGCCAGCAGCGGGACAGCCTACGAGCAGTACTTC
cdr3_aa: CASSGTAYEQYF

d_call: .
v_call: TRBV5-6
clone_size: few
j_call: TRBJ1-1
cdr3_nt: TGTGCCAGCAGCTCAGGGTTACCTGAAGCTTTCTTT
cdr3_aa: CASSSGLPEAFF

d_call: TRBD1
v_call: TRBV5-1
clone_size: .
j_call: TRBJ2-7
cdr3_nt: TGCGCCAGCAGCTCGACGGGACAGGGAAGCTACGAGCAGTACTTC
cdr3_aa: CASSSTGQGSYEQYF

d_call: TRBD2
v_call: TRBV5-1
clone_size: once
j_call: TRBJ2-1
cdr3_nt: TGCGCCAGCAGCTTGCCCGCGGGGGGAACGGGTGAGCAGTTCTTC
cdr3_aa: CASSLPAGGTGEQFF

d_call: TRBD2
v_call: TRBV15
clone_size: .
j_call: TRBJ2-7
cdr3_nt: TGTGCCACCAGCAGAGATCGGATAGCGGGAGAGCAGTACTTC
cdr3_aa: CATSRDRIAGEQYF

d_call: TRBD1
v_call: TRBV28
clone_size: .
j_call: TRBJ1-2
cdr3_nt: TGTGCCAGCAGTGCCGGGACAGGGCTGATTGGAGGCTACACCTTC
cdr3_aa: CASSAGTGLIGGYTF

d_call: TRBD2
v_call: TRBV4-1
clone_size: .
j_call: TRBJ2-1
cdr3_nt: TGCGCCAGCAGCCACCCCCTACTAGCGGGAGGGCCTGAGCAGTTCTTC
cdr3_aa: CASSHPLLAGGPEQFF

d_call: .
v_call: TRBV2
clone_size: .
j_call: TRBJ1-1
cdr3_nt: TGTGCCAGCAGTCCCCAGGGATGGGTAGTGAACACTGAAGCTTTCTTT
cdr3_aa: CASSPQGWVVNTEAFF

d_call: .
v_call: TRBV19
clone_size: .
j_call: TRBJ2-3
cdr3_nt: TGTGCCAGTAGTATAGTATTAGTGGGAGCAGATACGCAGTATTTT
cdr3_aa: CASSIVLVGADTQYF

d_call: .
v_call: TRBV6-4
clone_size: .
j_call: TRBJ2-6
cdr3_nt: TGTGCCAGCAGTGAAGTAGCTGGGGCCAACGTCCTGACTTTC
cdr3_aa: CASSEVAGANVLTF

d_call: TRBD1
v_call: TRBV6-1
clone_size: .
j_call: TRBJ2-7
cdr3_nt: TGTGCCAGCAGTGAAACCCGGACAGGGGGCTACGAGCAGTACTTC
cdr3_aa: CASSETRTGGYEQYF

d_call: .
v_call: TRBV2
clone_size: .
j_call: TRBJ2-5
cdr3_nt: TGTGCCAGCACCCTTTCCCCTCTGTCACACCCACACTTC
cdr3_aa: CASTLSPLSHPHF

d_call: .
v_call: TRBV5-5
clone_size: .
j_call: TRBJ2-3
cdr3_nt: TGTGCCAGCAGCTTGGAATGGGGCGCAGATACGCAGTATTTT
cdr3_aa: CASSLEWGADTQYF

d_call: .
v_call: TRBV7-3
clone_size: .
j_call: TRBJ2-1
cdr3_nt: TGTGCCAGCAGCTTACGAGCCGAGACAGGCTTCTACAATGAGCAGTTCTTC
cdr3_aa: CASSLRAETGFYNEQFF

d_call: .
v_call: TRBV15
clone_size: .
j_call: TRBJ1-4
cdr3_nt: TGTGCCACCAGCAGAGACCCGGGACAAGCTAATGAAAAACTGTTTTTT
cdr3_aa: CATSRDPGQANEKLFF

d_call: TRBD2
v_call: TRBV30
clone_size: .
j_call: TRBJ2-3
cdr3_nt: TGTGCCTGGAGTCTACTAGCGTCGGACACAGATACGCAGTATTTT
cdr3_aa: CAWSLLASDTDTQYF

d_call: TRBD2
v_call: TRBV4-1
clone_size: .
j_call: TRBJ2-3
cdr3_nt: TGCGCCAGCAGCCAAGACAAGACTAGCCGCGGCACAGATACGCAGTATTTT
cdr3_aa: CASSQDKTSRGTDTQYF

d_call: TRBD1
v_call: TRBV5-1
clone_size: .
j_call: TRBJ2-3
cdr3_nt: TGCGCCAGCAGCTCCGGGACAGGGAAGACAGATACGCAGTATTTT
cdr3_aa: CASSSGTGKTDTQYF

d_call: TRBD2
v_call: TRBV7-8
clone_size: .
j_call: TRBJ2-1
cdr3_nt: TGTGCCAGCGTTCCTAGCGGGTTTTACAATGAGCAGTTCTTC
cdr3_aa: CASVPSGFYNEQFF

d_call: .
v_call: TRBV18
clone_size: few
j_call: TRBJ1-5
cdr3_nt: TGTGCCAGCTCACCCAGCAGTGGGAGGCCCCAGCATTTT
cdr3_aa: CASSPSSGRPQHF

d_call: .
v_call: TRBV5-1
clone_size: .
j_call: TRBJ1-6
cdr3_nt: TGCGCCAGCAGCTACCGAGATTCCTCCTATAATTCACCCCTCCACTTT
cdr3_aa: CASSYRDSSYNSPLHF

d_call: TRBD1
v_call: TRBV7-6
clone_size: .
j_call: TRBJ2-7
cdr3_nt: TGTGCCAGCAGCTTATGGGACAGGGACGAGCAGTACTTC
cdr3_aa: CASSLWDRDEQYF